Listed here are 27 T cell receptor beta chains from one sample, sequenced in a study of blood T cells in healthy people across ages. The use of a sample-barcoded 5' primer and a J-beta primer mix characterized a second PCR of roughly 7 to 11 cycles. MiXCR was run by TCRdb on the 5' RACE reads, yielding one entry per CDR3 protein. The repertoire holds 600,000 or so distinct CDR3 sequences, with around 31% as singletons. Material: blood. These receptors all stem from a woman older than 75 in good health.

The chain couples TRBV29-1 to TRBJ1-1; TRBD1 is a possible D gene (5 bases). The CDR3 has 13 residues. Between the trimmed V and J ends, which lost 5 bases and 2 bases, there was a span of 12 bases. CDR1 and CDR2 (germline): SQVTM, ANQGSEA. The CDR3 DNA follows: TGCAGCGTTAGGGTGGGGCTTAACACTGAAGCTTTCTTT. It encodes CSVRVGLNTEAFF.

V gene TRBV20-1 combines with J gene TRBJ1-1, with 7 bases aligning to TRBD1. Losses at the gene ends were 6 bases for V and 9 bases for J; bases not matched to a gene: 10. Germline V lookup: CDR1 DFQATT, CDR2 SNEGSKA (reference sequence). The CDR3 extends over 12 amino acids. The CDR3 DNA follows: TGCAGTGCCATCCTATACAGGGGCCAAGCTTTCTTT. Its translation: CSAILYRGQAFF.

V and J are TRBV27 and TRBJ2-5, with D perhaps TRBD2 (7 bases). The CDR3 has 18 residues. Germline-derived CDR1 and CDR2 are MNHEY and SMNVEV (reference sequence). V lost 5 bases to trimming and J lost 11 bases, with 33 bases between them. The CDR3 sequence is CASSPFEGGGRLYNEQYF. CDR3 bases: TGTGCCAGCAGTCCCTTTGAGGGCGGGGGCCGATTATACAATGAGCAGTACTTC.

The chain links TRBV11-2 to TRBJ1-1; tentatively, D is TRBD1 (5 bases). CDR3 length: 14 amino acids. Germline V gene lookup returns CDR1 SGHAT and CDR2 FQNNGV. Trimming pared 5 bases from V and 2 bases from J, leaving 12 bases between. The CDR3 DNA follows: TGTGCCAGCAGCCCCGACAGATTCAACACTGAAGCTTTCTTT. Protein: CASSPDRFNTEAFF. The entire variable domain, with the rest obtained from reference TRBV11-2 and TRBJ1-1, is as follows: EAGVAQSPRYKIIEKRQSVAFWCNPISGHATLYWYQQILGQGPKLLIQFQNNGVVDDSQLPKDRFSAERLKGVDSTLKIQPAKLEDSAVYLCASSPDRFNTEAFFGQGTRLTVV.

This chain joins TRBV7-2 and TRBJ2-3; 10 nucleotides match TRBD2. The CDR3 has 16 residues. The J segment lost 3 bases and the V segment lost 0 bases, leaving 3 bases of the junction unmatched. Germline CDR1 reads SGHTA; CDR2 reads FQGNSA. The CDR3 loop is CASSLAPTSGTDTQYF. In DNA form, the CDR3 reads TGTGCCAGCAGCTTAGCGCCGACTAGCGGGACAGATACGCAGTATTTT.

The sample holds a few counts of this clonotype. It may be a read error: a sequence one base away is much more abundant. V usage is TRBV6-1 and J usage is TRBJ2-5; D is undetermined. The V end was cut by 5 bases, the J end by 11 bases, with 15 bases between. Germline assignment: CDR1 MNHNS and CDR2 SASEGT. The CDR3 contains 12 residues. The chain's CDR3 is CASSPRYNEQYF. The CDR3 coding sequence is TGTGCCAGCAGTCCTCGTTACAATGAGCAGTACTTC.

The chain uses TRBV29-1 and TRBJ2-2, with 10 bases lining up with TRBD1. The ends lost 7 bases at V and 7 bases at J; junction bases unmatched: 9. CDR1 and CDR2 from the germline V gene are SQVTM and ANQGSEA. The CDR3 runs to 14 residues. CDR3 coding DNA: TGCAGCGGGTTAGGGACAGGGGTGCTCGGGGAGCTGTTTTTT. It is translated as CSGLGTGVLGELFF.

This clonotype was picked up many times. This chain uses TRBV7-9 with TRBJ2-7, with D possibly being TRBD1 (7 bases). V was clipped by 1 base and J by 5 bases, with 12 bases between them. The CDR3 is 14 residues long. Per germline, CDR1 SEHNR and CDR2 FQNEAQ (reference sequence). The CDR3: CASSLVGRGDEQYF. The CDR3 DNA sequence: TGTGCCAGCAGCTTAGTGGGCAGGGGGGACGAGCAGTACTTC.

In its sample, this clonotype was seen a few times. The V call is TRBV7-2, the J call TRBJ1-6; 9 bases match TRBD1. With V trimmed by 3 bases and J by 9 bases, 3 bases remained unmatched. The CDR3 has 14 residues. The germline CDR1 and CDR2 sequences are SGHTA and FQGNSA. The DNA of the CDR3 is TGTGCCAGCAGCTTGGACAGGGGAGGTTCACCCCTCCACTTT. Translated: CASSLDRGGSPLHF.

This clonotype was recorded at least ten times. For the CDR3, the DNA is TGTGCCAGCAGTTTAAGTGTGGGGGGCGCGACTGAAGCTTTCTTT. Encoded protein: CASSLSVGGATEAFF. The genes are TRBV27 and TRBJ1-1; perhaps TRBD1 as D (6 bases). Deletions cut 2 bases from V and 5 bases from J, with 15 bases between. Germline V lookup: CDR1 MNHEY, CDR2 SMNVEV (reference sequence). This CDR3 spans 15 amino acids.

This clonotype was detected many times. This chain joins TRBV2 and TRBJ2-2; tentative D call: TRBD1 (5 bases). The CDR3 consists of 13 residues. From germline, CDR1 is SNHLY and CDR2 FYNNEI. With 8 bases removed from V and 7 bases from J, the gap between germline ends came to 14 bases. CDR3: CASVQDRSGELFF. The DNA for the CDR3 is TGTGCCAGCGTACAGGATCGTAGCGGGGAGCTGTTTTTT.

This clonotype has more than one count but fewer than ten. The rearrangement uses TRBV20-1 and TRBJ1-4; D gene uncertain. CDR3 length: 13 residues. Trimming removed 0 bases at V and 7 bases at J, with 9 bases between. The germline V gene encodes CDR1 DFQATT and CDR2 SNEGSKA (reference sequence). In DNA form, the CDR3 reads TGCAGTGCTAGAGAACTAGGGTTTGAAAAACTGTTTTTT. This encodes CSARELGFEKLFF.

On this clonotype itself: This may stem from a read error, because a much larger clone lies one nucleotide away. The gene calls are TRBV3-1 and TRBJ1-2; TRBD1 matches 8 bases. Germline V gene lookup returns CDR1 LGHDT and CDR2 YNNKEL (reference sequence). This CDR3 has 14 amino acids. J gave up 4 bases and V 5 bases, and 6 bases lay outside the gene matches. The chain's CDR3 is CASSAQGVGYGYTF. CDR3 DNA: TGTGCCAGCAGCGCACAGGGGGTAGGCTATGGCTACACCTTC.

The gene calls are TRBV5-6 and TRBJ2-3, with D unresolved. Deletions cut 6 bases from V and 4 bases from J, with 18 bases between. This CDR3 is 15 amino acids long. Per the germline V gene, CDR1 is SGHDT and CDR2 is YYEEEE. CDR3 residues: CASKVGNVLSDTQYF. CDR3 coding DNA: TGTGCCAGCAAAGTGGGGAATGTCCTGTCAGATACGCAGTATTTT.

This clonotype was seen more than once but under ten times. A much larger clone differs by one base, so this may be a read error. The V gene is TRBV28, the J gene TRBJ2-1; 11 nucleotides agree with TRBD1. V was clipped by 6 bases and J by 12 bases; unmatched bases: 7. The germline V gene encodes CDR1 MDHEN and CDR2 SYDVKM. The CDR3 consists of 13 residues. CDR3 nucleotides: TGTGCCAGCAGGAGGACAGGGGGCGATGGGCAGTTCTTC. Amino acid sequence: CASRRTGGDGQFF.

This clonotype was observed at least ten times. This sequence joins TRBV20-1 and TRBJ2-3; TRBD1 agrees at 7 bases. The CDR3 totals 14 residues. Per germline, CDR1 DFQATT and CDR2 SNEGSKA (reference sequence). Losses at the gene ends were 6 bases for V and 3 bases for J; bases not matched to a gene: 9. The CDR3 DNA reads as TGCAGTGCCACCCGTTTACAGGGGACAGATACGCAGTATTTT. Protein product: CSATRLQGTDTQYF.

In the case of this clonotype: Being one base from a much bigger clone, this may be a read error. In DNA form, the CDR3 reads TGTGCCAGCGGTTTAGGGGACAGGGGAGGCTACACCTTC. Protein product: CASGLGDRGGYTF. V and J are TRBV12-3 or TRBV12-4 and TRBJ1-2; 10 positions agree with TRBD1. This CDR3 region has 13 residues.

The J gene is TRBJ2-5, the V gene TRBV5-1, with D possibly TRBD1 on 6 matching bases. The germline V gene has CDR1 SGHRS and CDR2 YFSETQ. The germline V and J ends were trimmed by 3 bases and 2 bases, with 11 bases remaining between them. There are 14 residues in the CDR3. CDR3 in amino acids: CASSSGHLQETQYF. The CDR3 coding sequence is TGCGCCAGCAGCTCGGGACACCTTCAAGAGACCCAGTACTTC.

This clonotype has just a few counts. This chain links TRBV3-1 with TRBJ1-2; TRBD1 aligns across 9 bases. Germline CDR1 LGHDT, CDR2 YNNKEL (reference sequence). The CDR3 covers 13 residues. After removal of 6 bases from V and 7 bases from J, the junction contained 6 bases not matched to a gene. CDR3 in DNA: TGTGCCAGCAGGGACAGGGGCGTAGGTGGCTACACCTTC. Its protein is CASRDRGVGGYTF.

This clonotype has ten or more counts. V and J are TRBV5-1 and TRBJ1-2; D gene unclear. V shed 0 bases and J shed 3 bases, with 9 bases lying between them. The CDR3 length is 14 residues. Germline CDR1 SGHRS, CDR2 YFSETQ. In DNA, the CDR3 is TGCGCCAGCAGCTTGGAGGTGTGGGACTATGGCTACACCTTC. Protein sequence: CASSLEVWDYGYTF.

Regarding this clonotype: This may be a read error: a much more frequent sequence differs by one nucleotide. This rearrangement joins TRBV3-1 to TRBJ2-1, with 7 bases aligning to TRBD1. Germline loops: CDR1 LGHDT, CDR2 YNNKEL (reference sequence). Trimming removed 6 bases from V and 8 bases from J; junction bases left unmatched: 10. CDR3 length equals 14 residues. The CDR3 coding sequence is TGTGCCAGCAGGTGGACAGGCTCGGGCGATGAGCAGTTCTTC. This sequence encodes CASRWTGSGDEQFF.

The V gene is TRBV25-1, the J gene TRBJ1-1; no clear D gene. The CDR3 contains 12 residues. Trimming stripped 8 bases from V and 1 base from J, with 8 bases between. The germline gives CDR1 MGHDK, CDR2 SYGVNS. The CDR3 reads CASQNWNTEAFF. The CDR3 region has the DNA TGTGCCAGCCAAAACTGGAACACTGAAGCTTTCTTT.

This clonotype was detected ten times or more. This rearrangement joins TRBV20-1 to TRBJ2-1; 10 positions match TRBD1. CDR3 length equals 15 residues. V shed 3 bases, J shed 9 bases, and the junction held 11 bases outside the gene matches. Germline V gene data show CDR1 as DFQATT and CDR2 as SNEGSKA (reference sequence). This chain's CDR3 is CSARAPGQGFVEQFF. In DNA, the CDR3 is TGCAGTGCTAGGGCCCCGGGACAGGGGTTCGTTGAGCAGTTCTTC.

The CDR3 DNA is TGTGCCAGCAAAGAAGACACCGGGGAGCTGTTTTTT. This codes for CASKEDTGELFF. The gene calls are TRBV2 and TRBJ2-2; D is uncertain. The V end lost 7 bases, the J end lost 3 bases, and 6 bases lay between the germline ends. Germline loops: CDR1 SNHLY, CDR2 FYNNEI. The CDR3 totals 12 residues. Together with reference TRBV2 and TRBJ2-2, the CDR3 gives the full variable domain: EPEVTQTPSHQVTQMGQEVILRCVPISNHLYFYWYRQILGQKVEFLVSFYNNEISEKSEIFDDQFSVERPDGSNFTLKIRSTKLEDSAMYFCASKEDTGELFFGEGSRLTVL.

With regard to this clonotype: A much larger clone is a single base away; this may be a read error. The gene calls are TRBV20-1 and TRBJ1-1; D remains unclear. V lost 6 bases to trimming and J lost 10 bases, with 15 bases between them. This CDR3 region has 11 residues. CDR1 is DFQATT and CDR2 is SNEGSKA in the germline V gene (reference sequence). The CDR3 coding sequence is TGCAGTGCCCCCGGCAGTTCTGGAGCTTTCTTT. This sequence encodes CSAPGSSGAFF.

This clonotype was seen many times. The gene calls are TRBV27 and TRBJ1-6, with D unresolved. Germline CDR1 is MNHEY and CDR2 is SMNVEV (reference sequence). This CDR3 is 14 amino acids long. Trimming shortened V by 1 base and J by 9 bases, and 10 bases separated the two germline ends. The DNA for the CDR3 is TGTGCCAGCAGTTTATTCAGCCTCGGTTCACCCCTCCACTTT. It encodes CASSLFSLGSPLHF.

The chain uses TRBV30 and TRBJ2-1; D not certain. The length of the CDR3 is 14 residues. Trimming cost V 1 base and J 13 bases, with 20 bases left between them. In germline, CDR1 is GTSNPN, CDR2 SVGIG (reference sequence). The DNA of the CDR3 is TGTGCCTGGAGTGCCGTAAGTCCCCGCGAGACCCAGTTCTTC. Protein sequence: CAWSAVSPRETQFF. Combining the CDR3 with reference TRBV30 and TRBJ2-1 gives the whole variable domain SQTIHQWPATLVQPVGSPLSLECTVEGTSNPNLYWYRQAAGRGLQLLFYSVGIGQISSEVPQNLSASRPQDRQFILSSKKLLLSDSGFYLCAWSAVSPRETQFFGPGTRLTVL.